These T cell receptor beta chains were read from a single sample in a study of blood T cell repertoires in COVID-19. Only in-frame clones appear in the TCRdb table, and some are missing; sequencing was by immunoSEQ multiplex PCR. The sample lists hundreds of thousands of clones; just under 85% were seen once. Input material: peripheral blood. Receptors originate from a woman older than 75 with acute or convalescent COVID-19. Both conserved end residues are part of each CDR3. A D gene is named only where the DNA matches it firmly. Rows give clone size only sometimes, using once, few, many, or a class for an expanded clone.

clone_size	v_call	j_call	d_call	cdr3_aa	cdr3_nt
NA	TRBV7-2	TRBJ2-3	TRBD1	CATSQGVGDTQYF	TGTGCCACCTCACAGGGGGTTGGAGATACGCAGTATTTT
NA	TRBV5-1	TRBJ1-4	TRBD1	CASSLTGTGNEKLFF	TGCGCCAGCAGCTTAACCGGGACAGGGAATGAAAAACTGTTTTTT
NA	TRBV5-1	TRBJ2-1	TRBD2	CASSLLGLAGGGNEQFF	TGCGCCAGCAGCTTGCTGGGGTTGGCGGGAGGAGGCAATGAGCAGTTCTTC
NA	TRBV6-4	TRBJ1-2	NA	CASSDRQGRGGYTF	TGTGCCAGCAGTGACAGGCAGGGGAGAGGCGGCTACACCTTC
NA	TRBV9	TRBJ1-1	NA	CASSPGTQNTEAFF	TGTGCCAGCAGCCCAGGGACACAGAACACTGAAGCTTTCTTT
NA	TRBV5-5	TRBJ1-2	NA	CASSQFGYGYTF	TGTGCCAGCAGCCAGTTCGGGTATGGCTACACCTTC
few	TRBV7-9	TRBJ1-6	TRBD1	CASSSGQNNSPLHF	TGTGCCAGCAGCTCGGGACAGAATAATTCACCCCTCCACTTT
once	TRBV19	TRBJ1-1	NA	CASSWSRGNTEAFF	TGTGCCAGTAGTTGGTCAAGGGGGAACACTGAAGCTTTCTTT
NA	TRBV29-1	TRBJ2-1	TRBD2	CSVAPRGRVEQFF	TGCAGCGTTGCACCTCGGGGGAGGGTAGAGCAGTTCTTC
NA	TRBV15	TRBJ2-3	TRBD2	CATSRDLLAGGTDTQYF	TGTGCCACCAGCAGAGATCTTCTAGCGGGAGGCACAGATACGCAGTATTTT
NA	TRBV19	TRBJ1-5	NA	CASSGRDYNQPQHF	TGTGCCAGTAGTGGCCGGGACTACAATCAGCCCCAGCATTTT
NA	TRBV11-2	TRBJ2-7	NA	CASSSVGDSKAYEQYF	TGTGCCAGCAGCTCCGTCGGGGATTCCAAAGCCTACGAGCAGTACTTC
NA	TRBV24-1	TRBJ1-5	TRBD1	CATSDGQGARSQPQHF	TGTGCCACCAGTGATGGACAGGGGGCGCGGAGTCAGCCCCAGCATTTT
NA	TRBV5-8	TRBJ2-1	NA	CASSSGGPSVRRFF	TGTGCCAGCAGCAGTGGCGGGCCTAGTGTCCGAAGGTTCTTC
NA	TRBV7-3	TRBJ1-1	TRBD1	CASSQGTGSLTEAFF	TGTGCCAGCAGCCAAGGGACAGGGAGTTTGACTGAAGCTTTCTTT
NA	TRBV11-2	TRBJ2-1	NA	CASSSQASSYNEQFF	TGTGCCAGCAGCTCGCAGGCGAGCTCCTACAATGAGCAGTTCTTC
NA	TRBV5-1	TRBJ1-4	NA	CASSLAAGRGAEKLFF	TGCGCCAGCAGCTTGGCCGCCGGCCGCGGGGCCGAAAAACTGTTTTTT
NA	TRBV10-3	TRBJ1-3	NA	CAISDGAGNTIYF	TGTGCCATCAGTGACGGTGCTGGAAACACCATATATTTT
NA	TRBV2	TRBJ1-2	NA	CASSEGSYGYTF	TGTGCCAGCAGTGAAGGGAGCTATGGCTACACCTTC
NA	TRBV5-4	TRBJ2-7	TRBD2	CASSLRGGEHEQYF	TGTGCCAGCAGCTTGCGCGGGGGGGAGCACGAGCAGTACTTC
once	TRBV5-1	TRBJ2-1	NA	CASSLDGRGNEQFF	TGCGCCAGCAGCTTGGACGGGAGAGGGAATGAGCAGTTCTTC
few	TRBV5-1	TRBJ1-2	TRBD1	CASSSGTGGNGYTF	TGCGCCAGCAGCTCCGGGACAGGGGGCAATGGCTACACCTTC
NA	TRBV10-3	TRBJ2-1	TRBD1	CAISPGQGFGDEQFF	TGTGCCATCAGCCCGGGACAGGGTTTCGGGGATGAGCAGTTCTTC
NA	TRBV6-5	TRBJ1-2	NA	CASSSPQGGDYGYTF	TGTGCCAGCAGCAGCCCCCAGGGAGGCGACTATGGCTACACCTTC
NA	TRBV6-1	TRBJ1-6	NA	CASSEWDTSSSSYNSPLHF	TGTGCCAGCAGTGAATGGGACACAAGTTCTAGCTCCTATAATTCACCCCTCCACTTT
NA	TRBV18	TRBJ1-5	NA	CASSPGRLEFGQPQHF	TGTGCCAGCTCACCAGGGAGGTTGGAATTTGGTCAGCCCCAGCATTTT
NA	TRBV19	TRBJ1-1	NA	CASHTGLHAFF	TGTGCCAGTCATACAGGGTTACATGCTTTCTTT
NA	TRBV25-1	TRBJ2-5	TRBD1	CASSGTGTSETQYF	TGTGCCAGCAGTGGGACAGGGACAAGCGAGACCCAGTACTTC
once	TRBV7-3	TRBJ2-7	TRBD1	CASSVMGQESYEQYF	TGTGCCAGCAGCGTAATGGGACAGGAATCCTACGAGCAGTACTTC
NA	TRBV5-4	TRBJ2-7	NA	CASSFSGTTSYEQYF	TGTGCCAGCAGCTTTTCCGGGACAACCTCCTACGAGCAGTACTTC
NA	TRBV19	TRBJ2-7	TRBD2	CASSISSGNYEQYF	TGTGCCAGTAGTATATCTAGCGGAAACTACGAGCAGTACTTC
NA	TRBV11-1	TRBJ1-1	NA	CASSLRGRMNTEAFF	TGTGCCAGCAGCTTGAGAGGCAGAATGAACACTGAAGCTTTCTTT
NA	TRBV7-3	TRBJ2-1	TRBD1	CASSPTDRSSEQFF	TGTGCCAGCAGCCCCACGGACAGGAGCAGTGAGCAGTTCTTC
NA	TRBV19	TRBJ2-3	TRBD2	CASPITRAGGADTQYF	TGTGCCAGCCCCATTACCCGAGCGGGGGGGGCAGATACGCAGTATTTT
NA	TRBV7-9	TRBJ1-1	NA	CASSFHGREGTEAFF	TGTGCCAGCAGCTTCCACGGCAGGGAGGGGACTGAAGCTTTCTTT
NA	TRBV4-2	TRBJ2-7	NA	CASSQDDRSYEQYF	TGTGCCAGCAGCCAAGACGACAGGTCCTACGAGCAGTACTTC
NA	TRBV7-2	TRBJ1-5	TRBD1	CASSAGQGHQPQHF	TGTGCCAGCAGCGCGGGACAGGGTCATCAGCCCCAGCATTTT
NA	TRBV5-6	TRBJ2-1	NA	CASSFSDEQFF	TGTGCCAGCAGCTTTTCGGATGAGCAGTTCTTC
NA	TRBV6-5	TRBJ1-5	NA	CASSFAGPTNQPQHF	TGTGCCAGCAGTTTTGCGGGGCCCACAAATCAGCCCCAGCATTTT
NA	TRBV12-3/TRBV12-4	TRBJ1-1	NA	CASRPQGFGGAFF	TGTGCCAGCAGACCACAGGGATTTGGTGGAGCTTTCTTT
few	TRBV29-1	TRBJ2-7	TRBD2	CSVGAGGPSEQYF	TGCAGCGTTGGGGCGGGAGGGCCCAGCGAGCAGTACTTC
NA	TRBV5-4	TRBJ2-7	NA	CASSLRGALYEQYF	TGTGCCAGCAGCTTGCGAGGTGCTCTCTACGAGCAGTACTTC
NA	TRBV19	TRBJ2-1	NA	CASTTRSSYNEQFF	TGTGCCAGCACTACCCGTAGCTCCTACAATGAGCAGTTCTTC